This is a list of T cell receptor beta chains from one sample in a study of OX40 agonist ivuxolimab in advanced cancers. Clones were sequenced by immunoSEQ multiplex PCR, and TCRdb holds only the in-frame ones, with some missing. This sample has some 57,000 clones, with less than 85% found just once. This specimen was CD4+ or CD8+ T cells sorted from blood, taken in a trial of the OX40 agonist ivuxolimab. The receptor source for this set is an adult with an advanced solid tumor such as melanoma, head and neck, liver or kidney cancer. The conserved cysteine and the conserved F or W are not part of the CDR3 here.

TRBV7-9 ASSRDSVWDTEAF
TRBV19 ASSVRSTLNTEAF
TRBV2 ASSGRVNEKLF
TRBV28 ASQSRGQGNYGYT
TRBV5-1 ASRVGLADYEQY
TRBV2 ASSETPMDEQF
TRBV5-1 ASSGSGRPYEQY
TRBV7-2 ASSPGGGEQF
TRBV6-1 ASSRDSYIQETQY
TRBV11-2 ASSLTGVDGYT
TRBV6-5 ASRTDLSGNTIY
TRBV21-1 ASSKEGSGSWKDTQY
TRBV28 ASSPYGSNQPQH
TRBV12-5 ASGSISAGNTDTQY
TRBV10-3 AIGTQDTQY
TRBV14 ASSQTTGDTEAF
TRBV6-5 ASSYYPGQGRGYT
TRBV11-2 ASSPLAQINTGELF
TRBV27 ASSSTGSYGYT
TRBV11-2 ASSFGETQY
TRBV28 ASLTSGRAEQY
TRBV11-2 ASSSSGINNEQF
TRBV7-9 ASSSLDLYEQY
TRBV5-4 ASSARGGRATDTQY
TRBV7-9 ASSFMYNEQF
TRBV28 ASSFWSVYEQF
TRBV6-5 ATRLEGGSHEQY
TRBV6-1 ASSLDYQETQY
TRBV5-6 ASSLGAVSYNEQF
TRBV15 ATSRDRLGQRQF
TRBV6-1 ASSEAGTGFHAQETQY
TRBV7-8 ASIIGLTYQETQY
TRBV28 ASSLSRANEKLF
TRBV13 ASSLRTGGGDTQY
TRBV9 ASSPPALETQY
TRBV30 AWSVYRGRTYGYT
TRBV6-1 ASSVNRLANTEAF
TRBV19 ASSARQGGDTQY
TRBV7-9 ASSFLQGAYEQY
TRBV11-2 ASSSRKAGGNEQF
TRBV6-1 ASSASGSTHEQY